This paragraph covers one T cell receptor beta chain sequence. These data belong to a study of blood T cell repertoires in COVID-19. Across the study: From the United States, Italy and Spain came samples of acute and convalescent COVID-19. PBMCs, B-cell-depleted T cells, or T cells were the source of the cDNA or gDNA that made up the material.

Original methodology: The authors estimated nucleated cell counts from reference gene primer amplification. Measured with immunoSEQ multiplex PCR; TCRdb has only the in-frame clones, and not every one. The DNA gave D and trimming, while V, J and clone size come from that table. The sample contains 130,000 or so clones, about 84% of which appear only once. The sequenced sample consisted of peripheral blood. The source is a man aged 55 to 69 with acute or convalescent COVID-19.

In nucleotides, the CDR3 is TGCGCCAGCAGCTCTGGACTAGCGGGAGACTCCGGGGAGCAGTACTTC. Translating gives CASSSGLAGDSGEQYF. The chain links TRBV5-1 to TRBJ2-7; 13 nucleotides match TRBD2. Germline CDR1 reads SGHRS; CDR2 reads YFSETQ. The CDR3 length is 16 residues. With 3 bases clipped from V and 7 bases from J, the junction kept 10 bases outside the gene matches.